The rows below give T cell receptor beta chains drawn from one sample of a study of CD8+CD57+ T cells in acquired aplastic anemia. Using its own MiXCR run on the reads, TCRdb lists one record per CDR3 protein. This repertoire shows 200,000 to 300,000 distinct CDR3 sequences, about 80% found once; its top ten account for 40% to 55%. The sequenced sample was sorted CD4+, CD8+, or CD8+CD57+ T cells (not recorded which) from PBMCs. These receptors all come from a human donor with aplastic anemia. The CDR3 runs from the conserved cysteine through the conserved F or W. Fields, in order: J gene, V gene, D gene, clone size, CDR3 protein, CDR3 DNA. The D gene is left open where the match is weak. Only some rows state a clone size, as once, few, many or a class for expanded clones.

j_gene: TRBJ2-1
v_gene: TRBV5-5
d_gene: TRBD2
abundance: -
CDR3aa: CASSLLAGGYNEQFF
CDR3nt: TGTGCCAGCAGCTTGCTAGCGGGAGGGTACAATGAGCAGTTCTTC

j_gene: TRBJ2-7
v_gene: TRBV7-8
d_gene: TRBD1
abundance: -
CDR3aa: CASKLTGGAYEQYF
CDR3nt: TGTGCCAGCAAGTTGACAGGGGGCGCCTACGAGCAGTACTTC

j_gene: TRBJ2-5
v_gene: TRBV14
d_gene: -
abundance: -
CDR3aa: CASSPTDGPQETQYF
CDR3nt: TGTGCCAGCAGCCCGACGGACGGACCTCAAGAGACCCAGTACTTC

j_gene: TRBJ2-3
v_gene: TRBV9
d_gene: TRBD1
abundance: -
CDR3aa: CASSLGGDTQTQYF
CDR3nt: TGTGCCAGCAGCTTAGGGGGCGATACGCAGACGCAGTATTTT

j_gene: TRBJ2-1
v_gene: TRBV9
d_gene: TRBD1
abundance: -
CDR3aa: CATGAQGIRDEQFF
CDR3nt: TGTGCCACCGGCGCACAGGGGATTAGGGATGAGCAGTTCTTC

j_gene: TRBJ1-1
v_gene: TRBV7-8
d_gene: -
abundance: -
CDR3aa: CASSLAGARDTQYFF
CDR3nt: TGTGCCAGCAGCTTAGCTGGAGCACGCGATACGCAGTATTTCTTT

j_gene: TRBJ1-3
v_gene: TRBV15
d_gene: -
abundance: -
CDR3aa: CATSRDSARHTIYF
CDR3nt: TGTGCCACCAGCAGAGACTCTGCTAGGCACACCATATATTTT

j_gene: TRBJ1-1
v_gene: TRBV24-1
d_gene: -
abundance: -
CDR3aa: CATSENTGTEAFF
CDR3nt: TGTGCCACCAGTGAAAATACAGGTACTGAAGCTTTCTTT

j_gene: TRBJ2-3
v_gene: TRBV7-8
d_gene: -
abundance: -
CDR3aa: CASSMASAPEPQYF
CDR3nt: TGTGCCAGCAGCATGGCGAGCGCCCCGGAGCCGCAGTATTTT

j_gene: TRBJ2-3
v_gene: TRBV7-9
d_gene: TRBD1
abundance: -
CDR3aa: CASSFATGDHTDTF
CDR3nt: TGTGCCAGCAGCTTCGCGACAGGGGATCACACGGATACGTTT

j_gene: TRBJ2-3
v_gene: TRBV7-9
d_gene: TRBD2
abundance: -
CDR3aa: CASSFPGGTERDDF
CDR3nt: TGTGCCAGCAGCTTTCCGGGAGGCACGGAGAGGGATGATTTT

j_gene: TRBJ2-5
v_gene: TRBV10-3
d_gene: TRBD1
abundance: few
CDR3aa: CATSDQDRQKETQYF
CDR3nt: TGTGCCACCAGTGACCAGGACAGGCAAAAAGAGACCCAGTACTTC

j_gene: TRBJ2-1
v_gene: TRBV9
d_gene: TRBD2
abundance: -
CDR3aa: CASSAQRSGGGDEQFF
CDR3nt: TGTGCCAGCAGCGCGCAGAGAAGCGGGGGGGGCGATGAGCAGTTCTTC

j_gene: TRBJ2-3
v_gene: TRBV2
d_gene: -
abundance: -
CDR3aa: CATGAAGTDTQYF
CDR3nt: TGTGCCACCGGGGCCGCGGGCACAGATACGCAGTATTTT

j_gene: TRBJ2-3
v_gene: TRBV7-8
d_gene: -
abundance: -
CDR3aa: CASSLAGGGNTHYF
CDR3nt: TGTGCCAGCAGCTTAGCTGGAGGCGGGAATACCCATTATTTT

j_gene: TRBJ2-3
v_gene: TRBV5-1
d_gene: -
abundance: -
CDR3aa: CASSLEGGGRTQYF
CDR3nt: TGCGCCAGCAGCTTAGAGGGAGGTGGGCGTACGCAGTATTTT

j_gene: TRBJ2-1
v_gene: TRBV7-8
d_gene: -
abundance: -
CDR3aa: CASSLAGGPDTQRFF
CDR3nt: TGTGCCAGCAGCTTAGCGGGAGGTCCCGATACGCAGAGATTCTTC

j_gene: TRBJ2-7
v_gene: TRBV7-9
d_gene: TRBD2
abundance: -
CDR3aa: CASSCQRSGGEQEF
CDR3nt: TGTGCCAGCAGCTGTCAAAGAAGCGGGGGGGAGCAGGAGTTC

j_gene: TRBJ2-1
v_gene: TRBV19
d_gene: TRBD2
abundance: -
CDR3aa: CASSSGAYNEQFF
CDR3nt: TGTGCCAGTTCTAGCGGAGCCTACAATGAGCAGTTCTTC

j_gene: TRBJ1-5
v_gene: TRBV15
d_gene: -
abundance: -
CDR3aa: CATSRDLVPRNQPQHF
CDR3nt: TGTGCCACCAGCAGAGACTTGGTACCCCGCAATCAGCCCCAGCATTTT

j_gene: TRBJ2-1
v_gene: TRBV29-1
d_gene: -
abundance: -
CDR3aa: CSVEQGTYNEQFF
CDR3nt: TGCAGCGTTGAACAGGGGACATACAATGAGCAGTTCTTC

j_gene: TRBJ2-7
v_gene: TRBV15
d_gene: TRBD2
abundance: few
CDR3aa: CATSRGTSGASYEQYF
CDR3nt: TGTGCCACCAGCAGAGGGACTAGCGGGGCCTCCTACGAGCAGTACTTC

j_gene: TRBJ2-3
v_gene: TRBV7-8
d_gene: TRBD2
abundance: once
CDR3aa: CASSLAGGHAPQF
CDR3nt: TGTGCCAGCAGCTTAGCGGGAGGGCACGCGCCGCAGTTT

j_gene: TRBJ2-3
v_gene: TRBV19
d_gene: -
abundance: -
CDR3aa: CASSMFADTQYF
CDR3nt: TGTGCCAGTAGTATGTTTGCAGATACGCAGTATTTT